This TCR beta chain was identified in a study of blood T cell repertoires in COVID-19. Study at large: Researchers got acute and convalescent COVID-19 samples from the United States, Italy and Spain. Nucleic acid was either cDNA or gDNA, and it came from T cells, B-cell-depleted T cells, or PBMCs.

Data came from immunoSEQ multiplex PCR; TCRdb stores just in-frame clones and leaves some out. The sample shows about 150,000 clones, nearly 80% of them seen only once. The CDR3 consists of 14 residues. V was clipped by 7 bases and J by 7 bases, with 18 bases between them. Per germline, CDR1 SGHTA and CDR2 FQGNSA. The sequencing sample was made of peripheral blood. This sequence was found in a man aged 80 or over with acute or convalescent COVID-19. The chain recombines TRBV7-2 with TRBJ2-3; tentative D call: TRBD1 (6 bases). CDR3 nucleotide sequence: TGTGCCAGCACCCCGGGACAAGGCGCCCATACGCAGTATTTT. Translated, it gives CASTPGQGAHTQYF.